What follows are 29 T cell receptor beta chains derived from one specimen sequenced in a study of post-analysis software for immune sequencing data. General study points: Elevated frequency relative to controls characterized roughly five TRBV segments in patients, TRBV5-6, TRBV5-1 and TRBV20-1 among them.

TCR beta cDNA libraries included unique molecular identifiers. TCRdb fed the PCR reads into MiXCR, producing one record per CDR3 protein. The sample holds around 500,000 distinct CDR3 sequences; around 36% are singletons and the top ten take approximately 6%. Their antigens remain unidentified. What was sequenced was blood. These receptor sequences come from a girl younger than 18 with multiple sclerosis.

This chain connects TRBV10-3 to TRBJ1-2; TRBD1 aligns across 9 bases. CDR1 ENHRY and CDR2 SYGVKD come from the germline V gene. The CDR3 covers 17 residues. Unmatched junction bases numbered 12, after V lost 2 bases and J lost 5 bases. For the CDR3, the DNA is TGTGCCATCAGTGAGGCGGACAGGGGATACGTAAAGTATGGCTACACCTTC. It yields the protein CAISEADRGYVKYGYTF.

This clonotype has more than one count but fewer than ten. The rearrangement links TRBV20-1 to TRBJ2-6, with unresolved D. This CDR3 is built from 11 residues. The V end lost 3 bases, the J end lost 9 bases, and 6 bases lay between the germline ends. Germline CDR1 is DFQATT and CDR2 is SNEGSKA (reference sequence). CDR3 protein: CSASTYNVLTF. The CDR3 coding sequence is TGCAGTGCTAGCACCTACAACGTCCTGACTTTC.

The gene calls are TRBV4-1 and TRBJ1-1, with D maybe TRBD1 (5 bases). CDR3 length: 15 residues. V lost 4 bases and J 0 bases, leaving 12 bases between the germline ends. Looked up from germline, CDR1 is MGHRA and CDR2 is YSYEKL. The CDR3 is CASSRPTVMNTEAFF. The DNA of the CDR3 is TGCGCCAGCAGCCGACCGACAGTCATGAACACTGAAGCTTTCTTT.

This clonotype was picked up one time. Its ends do not fully match the called genes, so a read error is possible. This chain uses TRBV24-1 with TRBJ1-5; TRBD1 agrees at 8 bases. Germline V gives CDR1 KGHDR, CDR2 SFDVKD. The CDR3 is 13 residues long. The CDR3 is CTTSETGAQPQHF. The CDR3 nucleotides are TGTACCACCAGTGAGACAGGGGCCCAGCCCCAGCATTTT.

The CDR3 reads CASSTPGEPNWAGELFF. For the CDR3, the DNA is TGTGCCAGCAGCACCCCGGGAGAACCGAACTGGGCCGGGGAGCTGTTTTTT. V gene TRBV3-1 combines with J gene TRBJ2-2, with D maybe TRBD2 (6 bases). The V gene's germline CDR1 is LGHDT and CDR2 YNNKEL (reference sequence). V shed 5 bases and J shed 6 bases, with 22 bases lying between them. The CDR3 sequence is 17 residues long.

The chain employs TRBV29-1 and TRBJ1-1; D gene uncertain. This CDR3 has 11 residues. V was clipped by 3 bases and J by 3 bases, with 5 bases between them. Germline-derived CDR1 and CDR2 are SQVTM and ANQGSEA. CDR3 bases: TGCAGCGTTGACGAATACACTGAAGCTTTCTTT. Amino acid sequence: CSVDEYTEAFF. Full variable domain (outside the CDR3, taken from reference TRBV29-1 and TRBJ1-1): SAVISQKPSRDICQRGTSLTIQCQVDSQVTMMFWYRQQPGQSLTLIATANQGSEATYESGFVIDKFPISRPNLTFSTLTVSNMSPEDSSIYLCSVDEYTEAFFGQGTRLTVV.

This clonotype has ten or more counts. The J gene is TRBJ1-6, the V gene TRBV7-2, with no clear D. V lost 2 bases and J 7 bases, leaving 6 bases between the germline ends. Germline V gene lookup returns CDR1 SGHTA and CDR2 FQGNSA. This CDR3 contains 13 residues. The CDR3 protein is CASSLTYNSPLHF. For the CDR3, the DNA is TGTGCCAGCAGCTTAACTTACAATTCACCCCTCCACTTT.

The rearrangement joins TRBV5-6 to TRBJ2-3; D is unclear. Trimming cost V 4 bases and J 3 bases, with 9 bases left between them. Germline CDR1 reads SGHDT; CDR2 reads YYEEEE. The CDR3 runs to 13 residues. CDR3 residues: CASSTSRTDTQYF. The CDR3 bases are TGTGCCAGCAGCACCTCACGGACAGATACGCAGTATTTT.

CDR3 region: CASSRVGTQYF. The CDR3 nucleotides are TGTGCCAGCAGTCGTGTCGGGACCCAGTACTTC. V is TRBV6-6 and J is TRBJ2-5; D is uncertain. Germline values: CDR1 MNHNY, CDR2 SVGAGI (reference sequence). Trimming took 5 bases from V and 7 from J, leaving 8 bases between them. CDR3 length: 11 residues.

This clonotype was counted only a few times. The V and J genes are TRBV29-1 and TRBJ2-3; D tentatively fits TRBD1 or TRBD2 (5 bases each). V was pared by 7 bases and J by 5 bases, with 13 bases between. The germline gives CDR1 SQVTM, CDR2 ANQGSEA. The CDR3 has 12 amino acids. CDR3 nucleotide sequence: TGCAGCGCCACCGATGGGGGAGATACGCAGTATTTT. It translates to CSATDGGDTQYF.

The chain links TRBV11-1 to TRBJ1-1; tentatively, D is TRBD1 (5 bases). CDR1 is SGHAT and CDR2 is FQDESV in the germline V gene (reference sequence). V shed 6 bases and J shed 0 bases, with 14 bases lying between them. The CDR3 spans 15 residues. The CDR3 DNA is TGTGCCAGCAGTACCCTCGGGGGTATGAACACTGAAGCTTTCTTT. Translated, it gives CASSTLGGMNTEAFF.

V gene TRBV3-1 combines with J gene TRBJ2-1, with D possibly TRBD2 on 7 matching bases. The germline V and J ends were trimmed by 3 bases and 4 bases, with 13 bases remaining between them. CDR3 size: 15 residues. Germline lookup yields CDR1 LGHDT and CDR2 YNNKEL (reference sequence). The CDR3 spells CASSHRGAGYNEQFF. CDR3 nucleotides: TGTGCCAGCAGCCACCGGGGGGCAGGGTACAATGAGCAGTTCTTC.

This clonotype was observed a few times. The genes are TRBV5-5 and TRBJ2-4; D uncertain. This CDR3 spans 16 amino acids. V lost 4 bases and J 0 bases, leaving 14 bases between the germline ends. Germline assignment: CDR1 SGHKS and CDR2 YYEKEE (reference sequence). CDR3 amino acids: CASSPVPDRAKNIQYF. CDR3 coding DNA: TGTGCCAGCAGCCCCGTCCCGGACCGAGCCAAAAACATTCAGTACTTC.

The chain couples TRBV5-6 to TRBJ2-3; 9 positions agree with TRBD1. Looked up from germline, CDR1 is SGHDT and CDR2 is YYEEEE. Trimming cost V 4 bases and J 8 bases; bases outside gene matches: 14. This CDR3 contains 16 residues. The CDR3 DNA sequence: TGTGCCAGCAGCCCTAACAGGGGGCGAATACCCCTTACGCAGTATTTT. The encoded protein is CASSPNRGRIPLTQYF.

This rearrangement joins TRBV20-1 to TRBJ2-3; TRBD2 is a possible D gene (6 bases). The germline V and J ends were trimmed by 7 bases and 3 bases, with 17 bases remaining between them. There are 14 residues in the CDR3. CDR1 DFQATT and CDR2 SNEGSKA come from the germline V gene (reference sequence). CDR3 loop: CSGWGTRSTDTQYF. CDR3 nucleotides: TGCAGTGGATGGGGGACTCGCTCTACAGATACGCAGTATTTT.

A few counts support this clonotype. This rearrangement joins TRBV7-8 to TRBJ1-2; 8 bases agree with TRBD1. The germline V gene has CDR1 SGHVS and CDR2 FQNEAQ. V was pared by 5 bases and J by 4 bases, with 18 bases of the junction left unmatched. The CDR3 has 18 residues. This chain's CDR3 is CASSLAGRRRGPGYGYTF. Written as DNA, the CDR3 is TGTGCCAGCAGCCTCGCAGGCCGTCGCAGGGGGCCGGGCTATGGCTACACCTTC.

The chain employs TRBV4-1 and TRBJ1-2; 7 nucleotides line up with TRBD1. V dropped 5 bases and J dropped 4; count of bases not matched to a gene: 7. The length of the CDR3 is 14 residues. Germline assignment: CDR1 MGHRA and CDR2 YSYEKL. CDR3 residues: CASSTDREVYGYTF. The DNA for the CDR3 is TGCGCCAGCAGCACTGACAGGGAAGTCTATGGCTACACCTTC.

This clonotype came up a few times. The J gene is TRBJ2-5, the V gene TRBV20-1, with D maybe TRBD1 (6 bases). The V and J ends lost 5 bases and 2 bases respectively, with 12 bases between them. The CDR3 runs 13 residues. Germline values: CDR1 DFQATT, CDR2 SNEGSKA (reference sequence). This CDR3 is CSAVTGPQETQYF. For the CDR3, the DNA is TGCAGTGCTGTAACAGGGCCTCAAGAGACCCAGTACTTC.

This clonotype was found once. This chain joins TRBV5-1 and TRBJ1-6; TRBD1 is a possible D gene (5 bases). Trimming removed 0 bases from V and 9 bases from J, with 13 bases in between. The germline V gene encodes CDR1 SGHRS and CDR2 YFSETQ. This CDR3 region has 15 residues. Here the CDR3 reads CASSLGTGGSSPLHF. CDR3 bases: TGCGCCAGCAGCTTGGGGACGGGGGGTAGTTCACCCCTCCACTTT.

The chain has TRBV7-9 and TRBJ2-5, with 10 bases that match TRBD2. The CDR3 is made up of 16 amino acids. V shed 1 base, J shed 0 bases, and the junction held 2 bases outside the gene matches. From germline, CDR1 is SEHNR and CDR2 FQNEAQ (reference sequence). DNA for the CDR3: TGTGCCAGCAGCTTAGAGCTAGCGGGGGACCAAGAGACCCAGTACTTC. Amino acid sequence: CASSLELAGDQETQYF.

This clonotype has just a few counts. The rearrangement uses TRBV12-3 or TRBV12-4 and TRBJ2-7; 7 bases line up with TRBD2. After removal of 3 bases from V and 5 bases from J, the junction contained 4 bases not matched to a gene. The CDR3 covers 13 residues. CDR3 nucleotides: TGTGCCAGCAGTTTTGACGCGGGGGACGAGCAGTACTTC. It translates to CASSFDAGDEQYF.

The chain is built from TRBV4-2 and TRBJ2-3; the match to TRBD1 covers 7 bases. CDR3 length: 13 residues. Germline CDR1 reads LGHNA; CDR2 reads YNFKEQ. Trimming took 4 bases from V and 7 from J; bases not matched to a gene: 5. The CDR3 DNA sequence: TGTGCCAGCAGCCTAGAACAGGGGAATACGCAGTATTTT. This translates into CASSLEQGNTQYF.

This clonotype was observed a handful of times. The chain uses TRBV29-1 and TRBJ1-2, with D unclear. The CDR3 sequence is 13 residues long. The V end lost 0 bases, the J end lost 0 bases, and 5 bases lay between the germline ends. CDR1 is SQVTM, CDR2 ANQGSEA, per germline. Here the CDR3 DNA reads TGCAGCGTTGAAGACTCAGCTAACTATGGCTACACCTTC. As protein: CSVEDSANYGYTF.

This clonotype occurred once. This could be a read error, since a much larger clone is one nucleotide away. CDR3 protein: CASSSTSGGYNEQYF. The CDR3 coding sequence is TGTGCCAGCAGTTCTACTAGCGGGGGCTACAATGAGCAGTACTTC. The chain has TRBV27 and TRBJ2-7; 11 nucleotides align to TRBD2. The CDR3 extends over 15 amino acids. Germline values: CDR1 MNHEY, CDR2 SMNVEV (reference sequence). Germline trimming cut 4 bases from V and 7 bases from J; bases unmatched to any gene: 9.

The chain couples TRBV11-3 to TRBJ2-2; no clear D gene. Germline V gives CDR1 SGHNT, CDR2 YENEEA. The V end was cut by 5 bases, the J end by 2 bases, with 6 bases between. This CDR3 has 13 residues. CDR3: CASSAGNTGELFF. DNA of the CDR3: TGTGCCAGCAGCGCCGGAAACACCGGGGAGCTGTTTTTT.

The chain uses TRBV18 and TRBJ2-4; D is unresolved. Germline loops: CDR1 KGHSH, CDR2 LQKENI. The V end was cut by 5 bases, the J end by 0 bases, with 5 bases between. This CDR3 is built from 13 residues. The CDR3 loop is CASSAQAKNIQYF. DNA for the CDR3: TGTGCCAGCTCAGCTCAAGCCAAAAACATTCAGTACTTC.

In its sample, this clonotype was seen many times. The chain recombines TRBV7-9 with TRBJ2-7, with TRBD2 as a possible D gene (6 bases). Germline values: CDR1 SEHNR, CDR2 FQNEAQ (reference sequence). The germline V and J ends were trimmed by 8 bases and 2 bases, with 7 bases remaining between them. This CDR3 has 11 amino acids. The chain's CDR3 is CASSGAYEQYF. The CDR3 DNA reads as TGTGCCAGCTCGGGGGCCTACGAGCAGTACTTC.

The chain carries TRBV18 and TRBJ1-6, with TRBD1 matching 8 bases. Germline CDR1 is KGHSH and CDR2 is LQKENI. V was pared by 5 bases and J by 7 bases, with 7 bases of the junction left unmatched. This CDR3 has 15 amino acids. The CDR3 here is CASSTRTGNNSPLHF. DNA for the CDR3: TGTGCCAGCTCAACACGGACAGGGAACAATTCACCCCTCCACTTT.

The chain joins TRBV12-3 or TRBV12-4 to TRBJ2-1; D not certain. Trimming left V 6 bases short and J 5 bases short, with 8 bases between. CDR3 length equals 12 residues. CDR3 protein: CASSRVDNEQFF. CDR3 nucleotide sequence: TGTGCCAGCAGCCGCGTAGACAATGAGCAGTTCTTC.